One sample yielded the 30 T cell receptor beta chains listed below, sequenced in a study of CD8+CD57+ T cells in acquired aplastic anemia. Individuals selected for sequencing had exhibited CD8+CD57+ cell expansion on flow cytometry. TCR beta VDJ combinations and CDR3 sequences were profiled from genomic DNA. TCRdb independently ran MiXCR on the reads; one entry per CDR3 protein. The sample contains about 58,000 distinct CDR3 sequences, roughly three fifths of which appear only once. Sequencing used sorted CD4+, CD8+, or CD8+CD57+ T cells (not recorded which) from PBMCs. The source is a human donor with aplastic anemia.

The V call is TRBV7-9, the J call TRBJ2-7; D ambiguous. CDR3 length: 14 residues. V was clipped by 7 bases and J by 7 bases, with 20 bases between them. Germline V gene data show CDR1 as SEHNR and CDR2 as FQNEAQ (reference sequence). CDR3 amino acids: CASTWASRLGEQYF. In DNA, the CDR3 is TGTGCCAGCACCTGGGCCTCCCGGCTAGGGGAGCAGTACTTC.

In regard to this clonotype: The junction and the germline gene differ at one end; a read error may be behind it. The chain couples TRBV7-7 to TRBJ2-1; 9 nucleotides align to TRBD1. Germline CDR1 reads SSHAT; CDR2 reads FNYEAQ (reference sequence). The CDR3 consists of 15 residues. CDR3 sequence reads: CASSLAGTGPNEQFF. DNA for the CDR3: TGTGCTAGCAGCTTAGCTGGGACAGGGCCCAATGAGCAGTTCTTC.

Sample share makes this clonotype medium-sized. CDR3 sequence (DNA): TGTGCCACCAGCAGAGATCAAGGGACTAGGGCTTTCTTT. Translated: CATSRDQGTRAFF. The rearrangement links TRBV15 to TRBJ1-1; weak D call: TRBD1 (5 bases). The CDR3 sequence is 13 residues long. V gave up 0 bases and J gave up 11 bases, with 13 bases separating them. In germline, CDR1 is LNHNV, CDR2 YYDKDF (reference sequence).

In its sample, this clonotype was seen once. This chain links TRBV28 with TRBJ2-5, with 7 bases identical to TRBD2. From germline, CDR1 is MDHEN and CDR2 SYDVKM. The CDR3 covers 14 residues. J gave up 5 bases and V 8 bases, and 11 bases lay outside the gene matches. In nucleotides, the CDR3 is TGTGCCAGCTTGGCGGGAGTGGGTAGGGAGACCCAGTACTTC. Amino acid sequence: CASLAGVGRETQYF.

The sample holds many counts of this clonotype. The chain combines TRBV19 with TRBJ1-4; TRBD1 matches at 8 bases. The germline CDR1 and CDR2 sequences are LNHDA and SQIVND (reference sequence). Trimming removed 6 bases from V and 7 bases from J; junction bases left unmatched: 7. The CDR3 spans 14 residues. The CDR3 region has the DNA TGTGCCAGTAGCCGGACAGGGCGTGGTGAAAAACTGTTTTTT. Protein sequence: CASSRTGRGEKLFF.

About this clonotype: At one of its ends the junction is not consistent with the germline gene, which may arise from a read error. This sequence joins TRBV5-1 and TRBJ1-2, with D possibly being TRBD1 (6 bases). The CDR3 totals 14 residues. Germline V gene lookup returns CDR1 SGHRS and CDR2 YFSETQ. The CDR3 sequence: CASSYDRTWNGCTF. The CDR3 bases are TGCGCCAGCAGCTATGACAGGACCTGGAATGGCTGCACCTTC.

The V and J genes are TRBV7-9 and TRBJ2-5, with no clear D. The CDR3 extends over 14 amino acids. The V gene lost 4 bases and the J gene lost 1 base, with 10 bases spanning the gap. CDR1 SEHNR and CDR2 FQNEAQ come from the germline V gene (reference sequence). The CDR3 sequence: CASSSLGPQETQYF. CDR3 DNA sequence: TGTGCCAGCAGCTCTCTAGGGCCCCAAGAGACCCAGTACTTC.

The chain employs TRBV7-3 and TRBJ2-7; possibly TRBD1 or TRBD2 for D (6 bases each). Trimming removed 3 bases from V and 5 bases from J, with 11 bases in between. Germline loops: CDR1 SGHTA, CDR2 FQGTGA. The CDR3 has 13 amino acids. This CDR3 reads CASSLVGGNEQYF. The CDR3 bases are TGTGCCAGCAGCTTGGTGGGGGGCAACGAGCAGTACTTC.

This CDR3 is CASSPRGLAGGFGVQYF. The CDR3 DNA follows: TGTGCCAGCAGCCCAAGGGGACTAGCGGGGGGTTTTGGTGTCCAGTACTTC. This chain connects TRBV11-2 to TRBJ2-5; TRBD2 aligns across 15 bases. The CDR3 is 17 amino acids. CDR1 is SGHAT, CDR2 FQNNGV, per germline. The trim removed 5 bases at V and 10 bases at J, leaving 14 bases unmatched.

Ten or more counts support this clonotype. This chain links TRBV6-1 with TRBJ2-1, with TRBD2 as a possible D gene (7 bases). V was trimmed by 7 bases and J by 7 bases, leaving 17 bases between them. Germline lookup yields CDR1 MNHNS and CDR2 SASEGT. This CDR3 contains 14 residues. The CDR3 nucleotides are TGTGCCAGCACCCAAGGAAGGGGGGGGAATGAGCAGTTCTTC. Protein sequence: CASTQGRGGNEQFF.

V gene TRBV15 combines with J gene TRBJ1-6, with D unresolved. This CDR3 comprises 16 residues. Per the germline V gene, CDR1 is LNHNV and CDR2 is YYDKDF (reference sequence). V was cut by 0 bases and J by 0 bases, with 6 bases left in between. Here the CDR3 reads CATSRDLYSYNSPLHF. In DNA form, the CDR3 reads TGTGCCACCAGCAGAGATTTATACTCCTATAATTCACCCCTCCACTTT.

V usage is TRBV19 and J usage is TRBJ1-6; TRBD1 might be the D (5 bases). The CDR3 extends over 14 amino acids. Per the germline V gene, CDR1 is LNHDA and CDR2 is SQIVND (reference sequence). The V and J ends lost 5 bases and 7 bases respectively, with 12 bases between them. DNA for the CDR3: TGTGCCAGTAGTCCAGGGTCGGGAAATTCACCCCTCCACTTT. Translated, it gives CASSPGSGNSPLHF.

This clonotype has a handful of counts. A single base separates this from a much larger clone, so it may be a read error. The V and J genes are TRBV4-2 and TRBJ2-1; 14 bases match TRBD2. The V gene's germline CDR1 is LGHNA and CDR2 YNFKEQ. The CDR3 extends over 18 amino acids. V lost 4 bases, J lost 8 bases, and 13 bases stayed unmatched. The CDR3, as DNA: TGTGCCAGCAGCCCGACTAGCGGGGGGGACCCTAGATACGATGAGCAGTTCTTC. Residues: CASSPTSGGDPRYDEQFF.

The chain carries TRBV24-1 and TRBJ2-7; the match to TRBD1 covers 8 bases. Germline V gene data show CDR1 as KGHDR and CDR2 as SFDVKD. V lost 2 bases to trimming and J lost 0 bases; unmatched junction nucleotides: 5. This CDR3 is built from 16 residues. DNA of the CDR3: TGTGCCACCAGTGATTCAGGGGGCCCTACCTCCTACGAGCAGTACTTC. It specifies CATSDSGGPTSYEQYF.

The chain recombines TRBV25-1 with TRBJ2-1; 9 bases line up with TRBD2. Trimming cost V 1 base and J 6 bases; bases outside gene matches: 10. This CDR3 spans 17 amino acids. Germline CDR1 reads MGHDK; CDR2 reads SYGVNS. The DNA for the CDR3 is TGTGCCAGCAGTGAATTTCGTGTGGGACTAGCTCGCAATGAGCAGTTCTTC. This sequence encodes CASSEFRVGLARNEQFF.

This clonotype was seen a few times. The DNA for the CDR3 is TGCAGTGCTAGTCGCGGGGCTGACGCTGAAGCTTTCTTT. This translates into CSASRGADAEAFF. The chain joins TRBV20-1 to TRBJ1-1, with D maybe TRBD1 (5 bases). V was pared by 3 bases and J by 6 bases, with 14 bases between. CDR3 length: 13 residues. Germline CDR1 is DFQATT and CDR2 is SNEGSKA (reference sequence).

The chain joins TRBV20-1 to TRBJ2-5, with TRBD2 matching over 8 bases. Germline CDR1 DFQATT, CDR2 SNEGSKA (reference sequence). The CDR3 is 15 amino acids. V dropped 6 bases and J dropped 3; count of bases not matched to a gene: 12. CDR3 region: CSAAAGGGSKETQYF. The CDR3 DNA follows: TGCAGTGCCGCTGCGGGCGGGGGGAGTAAAGAGACCCAGTACTTC.

V usage is TRBV7-2 and J usage is TRBJ2-5, with D perhaps given as TRBD1 or TRBD2 (5 bases each). Germline V CDR1 and CDR2: SGHTA, FQGNSA. The CDR3 totals 14 residues. Deletions cut 2 bases from V and 14 bases from J, with 21 bases between. DNA of the CDR3: TGTGCCAGCAGCTTAATTGTCGGTACGGGACGGGTATACTTC. This codes for CASSLIVGTGRVYF.

This clonotype was seen repeatedly, ten times or more. V gene TRBV30 combines with J gene TRBJ1-1; D ambiguous. Trimming took off 2 bases at V and 4 bases at J, with 5 bases between the two ends. This CDR3 is built from 11 residues. Germline CDR1 is GTSNPN and CDR2 is SVGIG (reference sequence). CDR3 sequence (DNA): TGTGCCTGGAGTACGGTCACTGAAGCTTTCTTT. Encoded protein: CAWSTVTEAFF.

The chain is built from TRBV24-1 and TRBJ1-5, with unresolved D. There are 13 residues in the CDR3. Germline CDR1 and CDR2: KGHDR and SFDVKD. Trimming took off 5 bases at V and 9 bases at J, with 13 bases between the two ends. This CDR3 is CATSAGGGSPQHF. The CDR3 DNA is TGTGCCACCAGTGCCGGAGGCGGTTCGCCCCAGCATTTT.

This clonotype was recorded a few times. The chain is built from TRBV5-6 and TRBJ2-5; possibly TRBD1 for D (5 bases). Germline V gene sequence: CDR1 SGHDT, CDR2 YYEEEE. The CDR3 is 16 residues long. V lost 4 bases, J lost 4 bases, and 20 bases lay in between. The CDR3 spells CASSPRTPTQVETQYF. The CDR3 bases are TGTGCCAGCAGCCCTAGGACACCCACACAGGTAGAGACCCAGTACTTC.

This clonotype rates as medium-sized (0.01 to 0.1%). The chain links TRBV20-1 to TRBJ2-7, with D perhaps TRBD1 (5 bases). The CDR3 runs to 15 residues. CDR1 DFQATT and CDR2 SNEGSKA come from the germline V gene (reference sequence). The ends were cut back, 5 bases at V and 2 bases at J, with 19 bases in the middle. This chain's CDR3 is CSAQDSVRSAYEQYF. The CDR3 bases are TGCAGTGCTCAAGACAGTGTCCGTAGTGCCTACGAGCAGTACTTC.

This clonotype showed up many times. The V gene is TRBV5-6, the J gene TRBJ2-7; TRBD1 aligns across 7 bases. The trim removed 2 bases at V and 0 bases at J, leaving 5 bases unmatched. The CDR3 loop spans 15 amino acids. CDR1 is SGHDT and CDR2 is YYEEEE in the germline V gene. This chain's CDR3 is CASSFRDSSSYEQYF. As DNA, the CDR3 is TGTGCCAGCAGCTTCCGGGACAGCAGCTCCTACGAGCAGTACTTC.

This clonotype came up many times. The chain recombines TRBV6-1 with TRBJ2-1; TRBD1 matches at 11 bases. The V and J ends lost 8 bases and 1 base, in that order; junction bases with no gene match: 4. The germline V gene encodes CDR1 MNHNS and CDR2 SASEGT. This CDR3 is built from 15 residues. The chain's CDR3 is CASWTGGPSYNEQFF. The CDR3 DNA reads TGTGCCAGCTGGACAGGGGGCCCATCCTACAATGAGCAGTTCTTC.

This clonotype was detected ten times or more. The gene calls are TRBV2 and TRBJ2-2; 7 bases map to TRBD1. The V gene's germline CDR1 is SNHLY and CDR2 FYNNEI. The V and J ends lost 6 bases and 1 base, in that order; junction bases with no gene match: 8. CDR3 length equals 16 residues. This chain's CDR3 is CASSVTGTVNTGELFF. The CDR3 DNA is TGTGCCAGCAGCGTTACCGGGACAGTGAACACCGGGGAGCTGTTTTTT.

CDR3 amino acids: CATSRDLDGKNEKLFF. As DNA, the CDR3 is TGTGCCACCAGCAGAGATCTCGATGGAAAGAATGAAAAACTGTTTTTT. The chain recombines TRBV15 with TRBJ1-4; the D is unclear. CDR1 is LNHNV, CDR2 YYDKDF, per germline (reference sequence). V lost 0 bases and J lost 5, with 13 bases in between. The CDR3 covers 16 residues.

The rearrangement joins TRBV11-1 to TRBJ2-1; tentatively, D is TRBD1 (5 bases). This CDR3 contains 17 residues. CDR1 and CDR2 (germline): SGHAT, FQDESV (reference sequence). Trimming removed 3 bases at V and 3 bases at J, with 18 bases between. The DNA for the CDR3 is TGTGCCAGCAGCTTGGGTTATCGGCAGGGTGTCTACAATGAGCAGTTCTTC. Translating gives CASSLGYRQGVYNEQFF.

In this sample, this clonotype turned up many times. The chain recombines TRBV28 with TRBJ1-5; TRBD1 matches at 10 bases. With 4 bases clipped from V and 6 bases from J, the junction kept 0 bases outside the gene matches. The CDR3 totals 13 residues. Germline V gene lookup returns CDR1 MDHEN and CDR2 SYDVKM. The CDR3 sequence is CASSWTGGQPQHF. The CDR3 nucleotides read TGTGCCAGCAGTTGGACAGGGGGTCAGCCCCAGCATTTT.

This clonotype was counted many times. V and J are TRBV12-5 and TRBJ1-3, with D perhaps TRBD1 (5 bases). Looked up from germline, CDR1 is LGHNT and CDR2 is FRNRAP. CDR3 size: 12 residues. V was trimmed by 8 bases and J by 2 bases, leaving 7 bases between them. The CDR3 DNA sequence: TGTGCTAGTCAAGGGGCTGGAAACACCATATATTTT. Encoded protein: CASQGAGNTIYF.

The rearrangement links TRBV24-1 to TRBJ2-3, with TRBD1 as a possible D gene (5 bases). This CDR3 is 16 amino acids long. Trimming removed 3 bases at V and 0 bases at J, with 12 bases between. Per germline, CDR1 KGHDR and CDR2 SFDVKD. The CDR3, as DNA: TGTGCCACCAGTGATGCCGTCAGGGCTAGCACAGATACGCAGTATTTT. This gives the protein CATSDAVRASTDTQYF.